This TCR beta chain was identified during a study of CDR3 diversity in severe acne. TCRdb independently ran MiXCR on the PCR reads; one entry per CDR3 protein. The sample yields about 86,000 distinct CDR3 sequences, about 54% seen once. Looked up from germline, CDR1 is PRHDT and CDR2 is FYEKMQ (reference sequence). With 5 bases removed from V and 6 bases from J, the gap between germline ends came to 19 bases. The CDR3 is made up of 15 amino acids. The sequenced material came from blood. The receptor's source is a male donor in good health, without acne. This chain joins TRBV13 and TRBJ1-2; tentative D call: TRBD1 (6 bases). The CDR3 nucleotides read TGTGCCAGCAGCGCCCACCGTGGGGGCGAGGATGGCTACACCTTC. It specifies CASSAHRGGEDGYTF. The variable domain in full, completed from reference TRBV13 and TRBJ1-2, reads AAGVIQSPRHLIKEKRETATLKCYPIPRHDTVYWYQQGPGQDPQFLISFYEKMQSDKGSIPDRFSAQQFSDYHSELNMSSLELGDSALYFCASSAHRGGEDGYTFGSGTRLTVV.